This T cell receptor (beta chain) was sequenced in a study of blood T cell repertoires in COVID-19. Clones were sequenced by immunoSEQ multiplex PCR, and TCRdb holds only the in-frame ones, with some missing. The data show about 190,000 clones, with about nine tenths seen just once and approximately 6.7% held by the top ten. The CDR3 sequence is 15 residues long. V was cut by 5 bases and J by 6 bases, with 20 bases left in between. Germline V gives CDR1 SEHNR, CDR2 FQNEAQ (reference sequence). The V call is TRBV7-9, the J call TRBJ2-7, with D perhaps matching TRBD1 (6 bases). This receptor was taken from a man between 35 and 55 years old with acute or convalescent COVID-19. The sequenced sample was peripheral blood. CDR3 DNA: TGTGCCAGCAGCCCACCGGACAGCCCGATATCCGAGCAGTACTTC. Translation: CASSPPDSPISEQYF.